A selection of T cell receptor beta chains follows, all from one sample in a study of identical twins. MiXCR was run by TCRdb on the 5' RACE reads, yielding one entry per CDR3 protein. Among 1.5 million to 2 million distinct CDR3 sequences listed, 25% to 35% were seen once. The sequenced sample was cord blood. These receptor sequences come from a newborn girl in good health. Each CDR3 is given with its conserved first and last residue.

TRBJ2-5 | TRBV20-1 | CSARPSGGPQETQYF
TRBJ2-1 | TRBV3-1 | CASSHRGLYNEQFF
TRBJ2-1 | TRBV28 | CASSLMGNEQFF
TRBJ2-7 | TRBV18 | CASSRALTDSYEQYF
TRBJ1-2 | TRBV4-2 | CASSQKALGLDNYGYTF
TRBJ2-2 | TRBV5-1 | CASSLAFDGSAELFF
TRBJ1-2 | TRBV6-1 | CAGSEGTGGSYGYTF
TRBJ2-7 | TRBV20-1 | CSARGLAGLAYEQYF
TRBJ2-4 | TRBV20-1 | CSARPEGLAAAKNIQYF
TRBJ2-3 | TRBV9 | CASSSSPPDTQYF
TRBJ1-2 | TRBV14 | CASSQTEGQLPYFYGYTF
TRBJ1-1 | TRBV3-1 | CASSLHISNTEAFF
TRBJ2-5 | TRBV24-1 | CATSDGSGGRNEQYF
TRBJ1-5 | TRBV6-1 | CASSPQGFQPQHF
TRBJ1-2 | TRBV7-9 | CASSLQRPGQGIVGYTF
TRBJ2-5 | TRBV2 | CASLMGYLQETQYF
TRBJ2-3 | TRBV12-3/TRBV12-4 | CASSFSFQGGDTQYF
. | TRBV5-5 | CASSLWIGEQYF
TRBJ2-7 | TRBV7-9 | CASTQRGQGEVEQYF
TRBJ1-1 | TRBV6-1 | CASRRWGMNTEAFF
TRBJ2-7 | TRBV7-2 | CASSSSRPYEQYF
TRBJ2-4 | TRBV28 | CASRPSGRHEQYF
TRBJ2-5 | TRBV5-1 | CASTYNPRGRETQYF
TRBJ1-2 | TRBV12-3/TRBV12-4 | CASCSRGQGQGYTF